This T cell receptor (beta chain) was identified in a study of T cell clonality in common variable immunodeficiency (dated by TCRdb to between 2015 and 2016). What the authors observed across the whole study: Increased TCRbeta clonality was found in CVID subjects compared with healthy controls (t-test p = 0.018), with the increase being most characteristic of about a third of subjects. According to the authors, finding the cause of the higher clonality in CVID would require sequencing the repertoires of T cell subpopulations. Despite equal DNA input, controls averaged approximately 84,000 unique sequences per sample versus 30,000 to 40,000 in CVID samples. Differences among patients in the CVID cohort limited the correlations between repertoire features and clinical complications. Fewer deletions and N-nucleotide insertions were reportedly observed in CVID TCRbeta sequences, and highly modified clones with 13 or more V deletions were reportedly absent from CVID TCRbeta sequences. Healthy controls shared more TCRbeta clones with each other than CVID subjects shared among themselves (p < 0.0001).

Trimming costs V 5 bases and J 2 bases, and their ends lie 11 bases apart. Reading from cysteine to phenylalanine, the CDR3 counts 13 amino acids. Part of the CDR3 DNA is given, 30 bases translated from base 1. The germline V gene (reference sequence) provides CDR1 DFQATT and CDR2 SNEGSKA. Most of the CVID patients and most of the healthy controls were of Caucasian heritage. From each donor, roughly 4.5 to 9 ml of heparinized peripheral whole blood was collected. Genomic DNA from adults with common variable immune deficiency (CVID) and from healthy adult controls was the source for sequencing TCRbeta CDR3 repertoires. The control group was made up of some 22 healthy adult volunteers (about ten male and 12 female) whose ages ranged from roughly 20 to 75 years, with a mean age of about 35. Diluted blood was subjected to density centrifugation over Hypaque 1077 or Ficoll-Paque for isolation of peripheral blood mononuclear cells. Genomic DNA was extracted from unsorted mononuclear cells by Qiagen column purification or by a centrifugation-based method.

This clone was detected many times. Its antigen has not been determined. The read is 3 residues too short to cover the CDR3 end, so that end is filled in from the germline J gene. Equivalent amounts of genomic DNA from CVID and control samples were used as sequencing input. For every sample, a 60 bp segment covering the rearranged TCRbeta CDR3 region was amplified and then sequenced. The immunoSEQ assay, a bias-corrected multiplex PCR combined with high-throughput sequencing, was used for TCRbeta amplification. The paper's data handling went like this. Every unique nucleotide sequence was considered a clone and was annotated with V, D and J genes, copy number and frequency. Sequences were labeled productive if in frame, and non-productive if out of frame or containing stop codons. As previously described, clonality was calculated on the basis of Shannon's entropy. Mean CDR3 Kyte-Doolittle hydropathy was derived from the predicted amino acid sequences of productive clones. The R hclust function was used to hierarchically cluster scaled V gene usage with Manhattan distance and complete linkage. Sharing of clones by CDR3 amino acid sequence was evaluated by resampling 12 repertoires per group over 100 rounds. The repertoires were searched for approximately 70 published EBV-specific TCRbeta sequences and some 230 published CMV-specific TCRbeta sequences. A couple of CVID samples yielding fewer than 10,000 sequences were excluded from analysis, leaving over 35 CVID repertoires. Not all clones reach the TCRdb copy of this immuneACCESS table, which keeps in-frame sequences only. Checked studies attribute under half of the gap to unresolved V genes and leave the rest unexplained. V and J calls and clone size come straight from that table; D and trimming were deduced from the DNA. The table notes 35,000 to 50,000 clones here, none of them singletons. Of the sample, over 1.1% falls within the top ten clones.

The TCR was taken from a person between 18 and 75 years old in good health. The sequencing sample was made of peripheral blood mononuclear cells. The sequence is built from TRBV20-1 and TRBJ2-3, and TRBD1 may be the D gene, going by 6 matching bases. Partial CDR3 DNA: TGCAGTGCTCTGAGGACAGTCACAGATACG. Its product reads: CSALRTVTDT. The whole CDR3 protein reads CSALRTVTDTQYF.